Below are 32 T cell receptor beta chains sequenced from a single sample in a study of shared T cell receptors in the human thymus. Clones were sequenced by immunoSEQ multiplex PCR, and TCRdb holds only the in-frame ones, with some missing. The repertoire holds hundreds of thousands of clones, with 80% to 90% as singletons. These data were also filed under a second study, of human thymus T cells.

The sequenced sample consisted of thymocytes. These receptors were taken from a girl less than two years old with a congenital heart defect.

The chain has TRBV5-6 and TRBJ1-4; 11 bases align to TRBD1. Germline V gene sequence: CDR1 SGHDT, CDR2 YYEEEE. V was clipped by 2 bases and J by 2 bases; unmatched bases: 8. CDR3 size: 18 residues. The CDR3 sequence is CASSFLGQGASTNEKLFF. The CDR3 coding sequence is TGTGCCAGCAGCTTTCTAGGACAGGGGGCCTCGACTAATGAAAAACTGTTTTTT.

V usage is TRBV6-6 and J usage is TRBJ1-1; 9 bases match TRBD1. The germline CDR1 and CDR2 sequences are MNHNY and SVGAGI (reference sequence). The CDR3 extends over 16 amino acids. Losses at the gene ends were 6 bases for V and 0 bases for J; bases not matched to a gene: 8. CDR3 loop: CASSPQGASMNTEAFF. CDR3 nucleotides: TGTGCCAGCAGCCCACAGGGGGCGAGCATGAACACTGAAGCTTTCTTT.

The rearrangement uses TRBV7-6 and TRBJ1-1, with D perhaps TRBD1 (6 bases). Germline V CDR1 and CDR2: SGHVS, FNYEAQ. This CDR3 comprises 14 residues. The ends were cut back, 1 base at V and 7 bases at J, with 13 bases in the middle. In DNA form, the CDR3 reads TGTGCCAGCAGCTTAGACAGGGATTCTAGTGAAGCTTTCTTT. Its translation is CASSLDRDSSEAFF. Variable domain in full (rest from reference TRBV7-6 and TRBJ1-1): GAGVSQSPRYKVTKRGQDVALRCDPISGHVSLYWYRQALGQGPEFLTYFNYEAQQDKSGLPNDRFSAERPEGSISTLTIQRTEQRDSAMYRCASSLDRDSSEAFFGQGTRLTVV.

This clone has only a few counts. The chain recombines TRBV2 with TRBJ2-7; 8 nucleotides align to TRBD1. Losses at the gene ends were 10 bases for V and 3 bases for J; bases not matched to a gene: 8. Germline V gene lookup returns CDR1 SNHLY and CDR2 FYNNEI. The CDR3 length is 13 residues. The CDR3 region is CATTRQGNYEQYF. The DNA of the CDR3 is TGTGCCACAACGAGACAGGGGAACTACGAGCAGTACTTC.

This clone was counted once. This chain links TRBV5-1 with TRBJ2-7; TRBD1 might be the D (5 bases). The V gene's germline CDR1 is SGHRS and CDR2 YFSETQ. Trimming shortened V by 1 base and J by 5 bases, and 13 bases separated the two germline ends. This CDR3 is built from 14 residues. This CDR3 reads CASSLWGHGHEQYF. The CDR3 DNA follows: TGCGCCAGCAGCTTGTGGGGCCATGGACACGAGCAGTACTTC.

This sequence joins TRBV5-6 and TRBJ2-5; 11 nucleotides agree with TRBD1. V trimming: 4 bases; J trimming: 4 bases; junction bases outside the gene matches: 6. Per the germline V gene, CDR1 is SGHDT and CDR2 is YYEEEE. The CDR3 is 15 amino acids. The CDR3 loop reads CASSAGQGARETQYF. DNA of the CDR3: TGTGCCAGCAGCGCAGGACAGGGGGCAAGAGAGACCCAGTACTTC.

The chain links TRBV9 to TRBJ1-1; D remains ambiguous. Germline V CDR1 and CDR2: SGDLS, YYNGEE. The CDR3 runs to 13 residues. V shed 4 bases and J shed 2 bases, with 9 bases lying between them. CDR3 amino acids: CASSISVNTEAFF. The CDR3 nucleotides read TGTGCCAGCAGCATCTCGGTCAACACTGAAGCTTTCTTT.

The chain recombines TRBV9 with TRBJ2-2, with D tentatively TRBD2 (5 bases). The CDR3 spans 16 residues. Germline V gene data show CDR1 as SGDLS and CDR2 as YYNGEE. V lost 5 bases to trimming and J lost 1 base, with 15 bases between them. In DNA, the CDR3 is TGTGCCAGCAGAAGCACTTCCGGGGTGAACACCGGGGAGCTGTTTTTT. Its protein is CASRSTSGVNTGELFF.

This CDR3 reads CSVADRLAKNIQYF. In DNA, the CDR3 is TGCAGCGTTGCCGACAGACTAGCCAAAAACATTCAGTACTTC. This rearrangement joins TRBV29-1 to TRBJ2-4; the D gene is possibly TRBD1 (5 bases). The CDR3 length is 14 residues. The V end lost 4 bases, the J end lost 0 bases, and 10 bases lay between the germline ends. CDR1 is SQVTM, CDR2 ANQGSEA, per germline.

The chain recombines TRBV2 with TRBJ2-2, with a tentative D call TRBD1 (5 bases). This CDR3 has 15 residues. V dropped 8 bases and J dropped 0 bases, with 13 bases sitting between them. CDR1 and CDR2 (germline): SNHLY, FYNNEI. In DNA form, the CDR3 reads TGTGCCAGCTTTCCCAGGGTGACGAACACCGGGGAGCTGTTTTTT. Its protein is CASFPRVTNTGELFF.

This rearrangement joins TRBV10-3 to TRBJ1-5; D is undetermined. Germline V gene lookup returns CDR1 ENHRY and CDR2 SYGVKD. CDR3 length equals 13 residues. Trimming removed 2 bases from V and 5 bases from J, with 7 bases in between. The chain's CDR3 is CAISEDGDQPQHF. The CDR3 region has the DNA TGTGCCATCAGTGAGGACGGGGATCAGCCCCAGCATTTT.

The rearrangement uses TRBV29-1 and TRBJ1-5, with D possibly TRBD1 on 6 matching bases. CDR1 SQVTM and CDR2 ANQGSEA come from the germline V gene. V was cut by 3 bases and J by 9 bases, with 15 bases left in between. The CDR3 covers 13 residues. CDR3 in amino acids: CSVDQGPGSPQHF. CDR3 coding DNA: TGCAGCGTTGATCAGGGGCCTGGTTCGCCCCAGCATTTT.

This clone was recorded a few times. This chain uses TRBV5-4 with TRBJ1-2, with 10 bases identical to TRBD1. J gave up 3 bases and V 1 base, and 9 bases lay outside the gene matches. The length of the CDR3 is 17 residues. Germline V gene sequence: CDR1 SGHNT, CDR2 YYREEE (reference sequence). The CDR3: CASSLKTGGNGDYGYTF. The CDR3 DNA reads as TGTGCCAGCAGCTTGAAGACAGGGGGCAATGGGGACTATGGCTACACCTTC.

This clone was counted only a few times. V usage is TRBV7-9 and J usage is TRBJ2-2; weak D call: TRBD1 (6 bases). This CDR3 region has 16 residues. CDR1 is SEHNR and CDR2 is FQNEAQ in the germline V gene (reference sequence). The V and J ends lost 5 bases and 3 bases respectively, with 16 bases between them. CDR3 region: CASSTSTDRYTGELFF. CDR3 DNA sequence: TGTGCCAGCAGCACCTCGACGGACAGATACACCGGGGAGCTGTTTTTT.

V gene TRBV4-2 combines with J gene TRBJ1-3; D not certain. In germline, CDR1 is LGHNA, CDR2 YNFKEQ. This CDR3 comprises 19 residues. Trimming stripped 0 bases from V and 0 bases from J, with 18 bases between. The chain's CDR3 is CASSQDEGDPHYSGNTIYF. DNA for the CDR3: TGTGCCAGCAGCCAAGATGAAGGAGACCCTCACTACTCTGGAAACACCATATATTTT.

This clone was found a few times. J is TRBJ1-3 and V is TRBV6-1; 8 bases map to TRBD1. J was trimmed by 2 bases and V by 3 bases; bases with no gene match: 6. Germline loops: CDR1 MNHNS, CDR2 SASEGT. The CDR3 covers 16 residues. CDR3 amino acids: CASSEDRDSPGNTIYF. For the CDR3, the DNA is TGTGCCAGCAGTGAGGACAGGGACTCTCCTGGAAACACCATATATTTT.

This clone showed up just once. The chain is built from TRBV7-2 and TRBJ2-1; 8 bases fit TRBD2. V shed 1 base and J 4 bases; nucleotides not matched to a gene: 9. Germline V lookup: CDR1 SGHTA, CDR2 FQGNSA. The CDR3 covers 17 residues. The chain's CDR3 is CASSLVPTSGIYNEQFF. The CDR3 coding sequence is TGTGCCAGCAGCTTAGTGCCAACTAGCGGAATTTACAATGAGCAGTTCTTC. Full variable domain (outside the CDR3, taken from reference TRBV7-2 and TRBJ2-1): GAGVSQSPSNKVTEKGKDVELRCDPISGHTALYWYRQSLGQGLEFLIYFQGNSAPDKSGLPSDRFSAERTGGSVSTLTIQRTQQEDSAVYLCASSLVPTSGIYNEQFFGPGTRLTVL.

The genes are TRBV27 and TRBJ2-7; TRBD1 agrees at 9 bases. Germline values: CDR1 MNHEY, CDR2 SMNVEV (reference sequence). The CDR3 runs 15 residues. V was pared by 1 base and J by 3 bases, with 4 bases of the junction left unmatched. This chain's CDR3 is CASSLYRTGDYEQYF. CDR3 nucleotides: TGTGCCAGCAGTTTATATCGGACAGGGGACTACGAGCAGTACTTC.

The rearrangement uses TRBV5-1 and TRBJ2-1; 14 bases are shared with TRBD2. The trim removed 1 base at V and 9 bases at J, leaving 6 bases unmatched. The CDR3 is 16 amino acids. The germline V gene encodes CDR1 SGHRS and CDR2 YFSETQ. CDR3 loop: CASSLMTSGGAFEQFF. The CDR3 nucleotides are TGCGCCAGCAGCTTGATGACTAGCGGGGGGGCCTTTGAGCAGTTCTTC.

The genes are TRBV5-1 and TRBJ1-2; 11 bases are a match to TRBD1. The CDR3 extends over 17 amino acids. From germline, CDR1 is SGHRS and CDR2 YFSETQ. The V gene end was trimmed by 4 bases and the J gene end by 4 bases; junction bases not matched to a gene: 12. The CDR3 loop reads CASSHIRTGGVGYGYTF. The CDR3 bases are TGCGCCAGCAGCCATATAAGGACAGGGGGCGTCGGCTATGGCTACACCTTC. The complete variable domain, with remaining parts taken from reference TRBV5-1 and TRBJ1-2, reads KAGVTQTPRYLIKTRGQQVTLSCSPISGHRSVSWYQQTPGQGLQFLFEYFSETQRNKGNFPGRFSGRQFSNSRSEMNVSTLELGDSALYLCASSHIRTGGVGYGYTFGSGTRLTVV.

The chain recombines TRBV7-2 with TRBJ1-1; 7 bases match TRBD1. Germline lookup yields CDR1 SGHTA and CDR2 FQGNSA. CDR3 length equals 16 residues. Losses at the gene ends were 5 bases for V and 2 bases for J; bases not matched to a gene: 11. CDR3: CASSALHGTANTEAFF. The CDR3 DNA follows: TGTGCCAGCAGCGCATTGCACGGGACAGCTAACACTGAAGCTTTCTTT.

The V and J genes are TRBV9 and TRBJ1-6, with D perhaps TRBD1 (5 bases). With 1 base removed from V and 7 bases from J, the gap between germline ends came to 18 bases. The CDR3 has 17 amino acids. The V gene's germline CDR1 is SGDLS and CDR2 YYNGEE. DNA for the CDR3: TGTGCCAGCAGCGTAAAGGGGCCCCCGGATAACAATTCACCCCTCCACTTT. Its translation is CASSVKGPPDNNSPLHF.

V and J are TRBV4-1 and TRBJ1-2, with 7 bases matching TRBD1. In germline, CDR1 is MGHRA, CDR2 YSYEKL. V dropped 5 bases and J dropped 2; count of bases not matched to a gene: 11. The CDR3 sequence is 16 residues long. This CDR3 is CASSFLSTGENYGYTF. The CDR3 DNA reads as TGCGCCAGCAGCTTCTTATCCACAGGGGAGAACTATGGCTACACCTTC.

The CDR3 bases are TGTGCCAGCAGTTCACATACAGGGGTTCAGCCCCAGCATTTT. Amino acid sequence: CASSSHTGVQPQHF. The chain joins TRBV28 to TRBJ1-5; 7 bases match TRBD1. CDR3 length: 14 residues. V was pared by 4 bases and J by 6 bases, with 6 bases of the junction left unmatched. CDR1 and CDR2 from the germline V gene are MDHEN and SYDVKM.

The rearrangement joins TRBV6-1 to TRBJ1-1, with a tentative D call TRBD1 (6 bases). The CDR3 has 12 residues. CDR1 MNHNS and CDR2 SASEGT come from the germline V gene. V lost 10 bases to trimming and J lost 6 bases, with 15 bases between them. This chain's CDR3 is CAILQGSPEAFF. The CDR3 coding sequence is TGTGCCATACTACAGGGCTCGCCTGAAGCTTTCTTT.

This sequence joins TRBV29-1 and TRBJ1-2; the match to TRBD1 covers 7 bases. This CDR3 spans 14 amino acids. After removal of 5 bases from V and 3 bases from J, the junction contained 9 bases not matched to a gene. Germline-derived CDR1 and CDR2 are SQVTM and ANQGSEA. As DNA, the CDR3 is TGCAGCGTTCATTTGACAGGGACTCACTATGGCTACACCTTC. This translates into CSVHLTGTHYGYTF.

J is TRBJ1-1 and V is TRBV20-1; no definite D call. CDR1 and CDR2 (germline): DFQATT, SNEGSKA (reference sequence). The CDR3 length is 11 residues. V lost 3 bases and J 6 bases, leaving 8 bases between the germline ends. The CDR3 DNA follows: TGCAGTGCTAGTTCCGACTCTGAAGCTTTCTTT. It codes for CSASSDSEAFF.

The chain links TRBV10-3 to TRBJ1-2, with 9 bases identical to TRBD1. CDR1 and CDR2 from the germline V gene are ENHRY and SYGVKD. The CDR3 covers 19 residues. V was pared by 0 bases and J by 0 bases, with 11 bases of the junction left unmatched. The CDR3 DNA is TGTGCCATCAGTGAGTCGGTCGGGGACAGGGTCGATGCTAACTATGGCTACACCTTC. Translation: CAISESVGDRVDANYGYTF.

The chain is built from TRBV7-6 and TRBJ1-2, with 8 positions matching TRBD1. J was trimmed by 6 bases and V by 5 bases; bases with no gene match: 17. Germline-derived CDR1 and CDR2 are SGHVS and FNYEAQ. CDR3 length: 17 residues. The CDR3 is CASSPDGQGSPKDGYTF. As DNA, the CDR3 is TGTGCCAGCAGCCCAGACGGACAGGGATCCCCAAAGGATGGCTACACCTTC.

The chain carries TRBV30 and TRBJ2-7; D uncertain. The CDR3 extends over 15 amino acids. V dropped 0 bases and J dropped 4 bases, with 16 bases sitting between them. The germline V gene has CDR1 GTSNPN and CDR2 SVGIG (reference sequence). The CDR3 coding sequence is TGTGCCTGGAGTGTACGTCCCTCACATCATTACGAGCAGTACTTC. This translates into CAWSVRPSHHYEQYF.

This clone was detected once. This chain uses TRBV28 with TRBJ1-5; tentatively, D is TRBD1 (5 bases). Germline V gene sequence: CDR1 MDHEN, CDR2 SYDVKM. Trimming cost V 5 bases and J 7 bases, with 18 bases left between them. There are 15 residues in the CDR3. The DNA of the CDR3 is TGTGCCAGCAGTCCCAGGGTAACGCTTCGACAGCCCCAGCATTTT. Translation gives CASSPRVTLRQPQHF.

The chain employs TRBV5-4 and TRBJ1-2; 9 bases are a match to TRBD1. Germline trimming cut 4 bases from V and 4 bases from J; bases unmatched to any gene: 14. The germline V gene has CDR1 SGHNT and CDR2 YYREEE (reference sequence). The CDR3 has 17 residues. This CDR3 is CASSPVATGGDVYGYTF. CDR3 in DNA: TGTGCCAGCAGCCCGGTCGCGACAGGGGGAGATGTCTATGGCTACACCTTC.